The 30 T cell receptor beta chains below all came from one sample that was sequenced in a study of technical replicates of blood from several donors. Libraries were prepared by immunoSEQ multiplex PCR; TCRdb keeps only in-frame clonotypes and omits some of them. Here the sample spans 80,000 to 95,000 clones, approximately 94% being singletons. Sequencing was performed on T cells isolated from PBMCs. The receptor set was obtained from a human donor in good health.

The rearrangement uses TRBV5-6 and TRBJ2-3, with a weak D call TRBD2 (6 bases). Germline CDR1 is SGHDT and CDR2 is YYEEEE. V dropped 1 base and J dropped 3 bases, with 18 bases sitting between them. The CDR3 is 17 residues long. CDR3 amino acids: CASSLCTLAGCTDTQYF. CDR3 coding DNA: TGTGCCAGCAGCTTGTGCACTCTGGCGGGGTGTACAGATACGCAGTATTTT.

The chain has TRBV11-2 and TRBJ1-2, with 9 bases lining up with TRBD1. CDR3 length: 17 residues. The V gene's germline CDR1 is SGHAT and CDR2 FQNNGV. V lost 2 bases and J lost 3; bases outside the gene matches: 10. In DNA, the CDR3 is TGTGCCAGCAGCTTAAGTAGGGGGACAGGGTTCGACTATGGCTACACCTTC. This sequence encodes CASSLSRGTGFDYGYTF.

The gene calls are TRBV27 and TRBJ2-1; 8 bases fit TRBD2. Trimming at V came to 4 bases and at J to 1 base, leaving 0 bases not matched to a gene. The CDR3 runs 14 residues. CDR1 MNHEY and CDR2 SMNVEV come from the germline V gene (reference sequence). The CDR3 loop reads CASSSSGSYNEQFF. In nucleotides, the CDR3 is TGTGCCAGCAGTTCTAGCGGGTCCTACAATGAGCAGTTCTTC.

This chain uses TRBV19 with TRBJ2-7; no reliable D call. The germline CDR1 and CDR2 sequences are LNHDA and SQIVND (reference sequence). The V end lost 3 bases, the J end lost 0 bases, and 15 bases lay between the germline ends. The CDR3 is made up of 16 amino acids. CDR3 sequence (DNA): TGTGCCAGTAGTATCGGCGGCGCCCTTAACTCCTACGAGCAGTACTTC. It encodes CASSIGGALNSYEQYF.

This clone came up once. The V gene is TRBV5-1, the J gene TRBJ2-3; TRBD2 matches at 7 bases. V dropped 7 bases and J dropped 1; count of bases not matched to a gene: 9. Germline CDR1 is SGHRS and CDR2 is YFSETQ. This CDR3 comprises 15 residues. CDR3: CASRLAGVRTDTQYF. The DNA for the CDR3 is TGCGCCAGCCGTCTCGCGGGAGTACGCACAGATACGCAGTATTTT. Full variable domain (rest looked up from reference TRBV5-1 and TRBJ2-3): KAGVTQTPRYLIKTRGQQVTLSCSPISGHRSVSWYQQTPGQGLQFLFEYFSETQRNKGNFPGRFSGRQFSNSRSEMNVSTLELGDSALYLCASRLAGVRTDTQYFGPGTRLTVL.

V gene TRBV5-1 combines with J gene TRBJ2-1; 11 nucleotides align to TRBD2. Germline-derived CDR1 and CDR2 are SGHRS and YFSETQ. The trim removed 1 base at V and 8 bases at J, leaving 5 bases unmatched. The CDR3 contains 15 residues. The CDR3 region is CASSLMIAGGDEQFF. In nucleotides, the CDR3 is TGCGCCAGCAGCTTGATGATAGCGGGGGGGGATGAGCAGTTCTTC.

The V and J genes are TRBV28 and TRBJ2-1; TRBD2 is a possible D gene (6 bases). The V end lost 7 bases, the J end lost 0 bases, and 10 bases lay between the germline ends. CDR1 is MDHEN and CDR2 is SYDVKM in the germline V gene. The CDR3 covers 14 residues. Written as DNA, the CDR3 is TGTGCCAGCAAAATAGCGGACTCCTACAATGAGCAGTTCTTC. Its translation: CASKIADSYNEQFF.

The chain joins TRBV2 to TRBJ2-5; 7 bases map to TRBD1. The germline gives CDR1 SNHLY, CDR2 FYNNEI. The CDR3 contains 14 residues. Losses at the gene ends were 5 bases for V and 0 bases for J; bases not matched to a gene: 3. As DNA, the CDR3 is TGTGCCAGCAGTTGGACAGGCTACCAAGAGACCCAGTACTTC. It yields the protein CASSWTGYQETQYF.

The chain uses TRBV6-5 and TRBJ2-2, with 9 bases identical to TRBD2. Germline CDR1 reads MNHEY; CDR2 reads SVGAGI. The CDR3 totals 16 residues. V gave up 2 bases and J gave up 6 bases; unmatched junction bases: 7. The CDR3 DNA sequence: TGTGCCAGCAGTTACGATCCTAGCGGGATTGCCGGGGAGCTGTTTTTT. Encoded protein: CASSYDPSGIAGELFF.

The rearrangement joins TRBV6-1 to TRBJ1-5; 10 nucleotides align to TRBD1. Per the germline V gene, CDR1 is MNHNS and CDR2 is SASEGT. Germline trimming cut 2 bases from V and 6 bases from J; bases unmatched to any gene: 4. The CDR3 extends over 15 amino acids. The CDR3 is CASSERDRGFQPQHF. CDR3 bases: TGTGCCAGCAGTGAAAGGGACAGGGGTTTTCAGCCCCAGCATTTT.

J is TRBJ1-2 and V is TRBV11-1; no clear D. V lost 6 bases and J lost 5, with 16 bases in between. The CDR3 loop spans 14 amino acids. Per the germline V gene, CDR1 is SGHAT and CDR2 is FQDESV (reference sequence). The CDR3 bases are TGTGCCAGCAGTATACGAGGCAGCTCTTATGGCTACACCTTC. It codes for CASSIRGSSYGYTF.

The CDR3 sequence: CASSLDGRGRDEQYF. CDR3 DNA: TGTGCCAGCAGCTTAGACGGGCGGGGCAGGGACGAGCAGTACTTC. J is TRBJ2-7 and V is TRBV11-2; maybe TRBD2 (6 bases). CDR1 and CDR2 (germline): SGHAT, FQNNGV. Trimming removed 0 bases at V and 5 bases at J, with 14 bases between. The CDR3 runs 15 residues.

In the case of this clone: The sample holds other DNA sequences that translate to the same CDR3. The rearrangement links TRBV7-6 to TRBJ2-5, with D unclear. V lost 5 bases, J lost 8 bases, and 9 bases lay in between. Germline lookup yields CDR1 SGHVS and CDR2 FNYEAQ. The CDR3 spans 11 residues. In DNA, the CDR3 is TGTGCCAGCAGCCCTTCAGAAACCCAGTACTTC. Translating it yields CASSPSETQYF.

The V gene is TRBV28, the J gene TRBJ2-1; 10 nucleotides match TRBD1. Per the germline V gene, CDR1 is MDHEN and CDR2 is SYDVKM. The CDR3 spans 14 residues. V dropped 7 bases and J dropped 5; count of bases not matched to a gene: 5. CDR3 amino acids: CASTGTGVDNEQFF. CDR3 DNA sequence: TGTGCCAGCACCGGGACAGGGGTAGACAATGAGCAGTTCTTC. The whole variable domain, remainder taken from reference TRBV28 and TRBJ2-1, is DVKVTQSSRYLVKRTGEKVFLECVQDMDHENMFWYRQDPGLGLRLIYFSYDVKMKEKGDIPEGYSVSREKKERFSLILESASTNQTSMYLCASTGTGVDNEQFFGPGTRLTVL.

This chain connects TRBV4-1 to TRBJ1-5; D uncertain. V lost 0 bases, J lost 1 base, and 16 bases lay in between. The CDR3 runs 18 residues. The germline CDR1 and CDR2 sequences are MGHRA and YSYEKL. CDR3 amino acids: CASSQDGWAVRSNQPQHF. The CDR3 DNA is TGCGCCAGCAGCCAAGATGGGTGGGCCGTTAGGAGCAATCAGCCCCAGCATTTT.

The CDR3 sequence is CASSLKRANSPLHF. DNA of the CDR3: TGTGCCAGCAGCTTAAAGAGAGCTAATTCACCCCTCCACTTT. This chain links TRBV11-2 with TRBJ1-6, with D unresolved. CDR1 SGHAT and CDR2 FQNNGV come from the germline V gene. V was shortened by 2 bases and J by 6 bases, with 8 bases between the two germline ends. The CDR3 length is 14 residues.

The CDR3 DNA is TGTGCCAGCAGCTTACAGGGCACCGGGGAGCTGTTTTTT. This codes for CASSLQGTGELFF. The chain is built from TRBV5-5 and TRBJ2-2, with a weak D call TRBD1 (6 bases). The V gene's germline CDR1 is SGHKS and CDR2 YYEKEE (reference sequence). The CDR3 sequence is 13 residues long. V lost 2 bases, J lost 4 bases, and 6 bases lay in between.

The V call is TRBV9, the J call TRBJ2-1; tentatively, D is TRBD1 (6 bases). CDR3 length: 17 amino acids. Germline V gives CDR1 SGDLS, CDR2 YYNGEE. V lost 0 bases, J lost 1 base, and 14 bases lay in between. This CDR3 is CASSVDLLGASYNEQFF. The CDR3 DNA follows: TGTGCCAGCAGCGTAGATTTGTTGGGGGCTTCCTACAATGAGCAGTTCTTC. Filled out from reference TRBV9 and TRBJ2-1, the complete variable domain reads DSGVTQTPKHLITATGQRVTLRCSPRSGDLSVYWYQQSLDQGLQFLIQYYNGEERAKGNILERFSAQQFPDLHSELNLSSLELGDSALYFCASSVDLLGASYNEQFFGPGTRLTVL.

The chain is built from TRBV6-5 and TRBJ2-3; D remains ambiguous. V was shortened by 8 bases and J by 1 base, with 10 bases between the two germline ends. CDR1 MNHEY and CDR2 SVGAGI come from the germline V gene. The CDR3 is 13 residues long. Written as DNA, the CDR3 is TGTGCCAGCTGTAAGGCGGGCACAGATACGCAGTATTTT. The encoded protein is CASCKAGTDTQYF.

The V call is TRBV7-8, the J call TRBJ2-7, with 7 bases fitting TRBD2. Germline-derived CDR1 and CDR2 are SGHVS and FQNEAQ. J lost 4 bases, V lost 5 bases, and 8 bases had no gene match. The CDR3 runs 14 residues. CDR3 sequence: CASSRTGLMYEQYF. The CDR3 DNA reads TGTGCCAGCAGCCGTACGGGACTAATGTACGAGCAGTACTTC.

The chain couples TRBV6-6 to TRBJ1-4, with TRBD1 identical over 8 bases. The V gene's germline CDR1 is MNHNY and CDR2 SVGAGI (reference sequence). Trimming at V came to 7 bases and at J to 5 bases, leaving 3 bases not matched to a gene. The CDR3 length is 13 residues. The CDR3 nucleotides are TGTGCCAGCACCCGACAGGGGAATGAAAAACTGTTTTTT. It yields the protein CASTRQGNEKLFF.

The V gene is TRBV11-2, the J gene TRBJ2-2; maybe TRBD2 (6 bases). The CDR3 is 15 amino acids. Deletions cut 5 bases from V and 7 bases from J, with 17 bases between. Germline CDR1 SGHAT, CDR2 FQNNGV. In nucleotides, the CDR3 is TGTGCCAGCAGCCCCCGGACTACCTTGGGCGGGGAGCTGTTTTTT. Amino acid sequence: CASSPRTTLGGELFF.

This chain uses TRBV9 with TRBJ2-2; 8 bases fit TRBD2. The CDR3 extends over 15 amino acids. V gave up 4 bases and J gave up 0 bases; unmatched junction bases: 2. Germline V gives CDR1 SGDLS, CDR2 YYNGEE. Written as DNA, the CDR3 is TGTGCCAGCAGCCGAGCGGGGGCGAACACCGGGGAGCTGTTTTTT. Residues: CASSRAGANTGELFF.

V usage is TRBV11-2 and J usage is TRBJ1-4; D not resolved. This CDR3 is 15 amino acids long. The germline CDR1 and CDR2 sequences are SGHAT and FQNNGV. V gave up 8 bases and J gave up 0 bases, with 13 bases separating them. CDR3 coding DNA: TGTGCCAGCTCAAGCCGCCTGACAACTAATGAAAAACTGTTTTTT. Its protein is CASSSRLTTNEKLFF.

The chain combines TRBV19 with TRBJ1-2; D gene uncertain. The CDR3 has 13 amino acids. The V gene's germline CDR1 is LNHDA and CDR2 SQIVND (reference sequence). The V and J ends lost 2 bases and 2 bases respectively, with 6 bases between them. In DNA, the CDR3 is TGTGCCAGTAGTATAAGAGAGAACTATGGCTACACCTTC. Translation gives CASSIRENYGYTF.

This chain links TRBV28 with TRBJ1-2, with D perhaps TRBD1 (6 bases). The CDR3 sequence is 11 residues long. Looked up from germline, CDR1 is MDHEN and CDR2 is SYDVKM. Trimming stripped 8 bases from V and 5 bases from J, with 9 bases between. DNA for the CDR3: TGTGCCAGCCAAACAGGGTATGGCTACACCTTC. Translation: CASQTGYGYTF.

This clone has only one observation. The chain carries TRBV7-9 and TRBJ2-3, with a tentative D call TRBD1 (8 bases). V was pared by 5 bases and J by 2 bases, with 17 bases between. The CDR3 runs 16 residues. CDR1 SEHNR and CDR2 FQNEAQ come from the germline V gene (reference sequence). As DNA, the CDR3 is TGTGCCAGCAGCCCCCGGACAGGGAGGGTCACAGATACGCAGTATTTT. As protein: CASSPRTGRVTDTQYF.

The chain employs TRBV23-1 and TRBJ2-7; TRBD1 is a possible D gene (6 bases). TRBV23-1 is an open reading frame whose function is uncertain. CDR3 length: 18 amino acids. V was cut by 9 bases and J by 0 bases, with 27 bases left in between. The CDR3 sequence is CASPPNPVSGTISYEQYF. CDR3 in DNA: TGCGCCAGTCCACCAAACCCAGTATCCGGGACAATCTCCTACGAGCAGTACTTC.

The V gene is TRBV7-9, the J gene TRBJ2-3, with TRBD2 matching 12 bases. V trimming: 3 bases; J trimming: 1 base; junction bases outside the gene matches: 11. This CDR3 spans 19 amino acids. Germline V gene data show CDR1 as SEHNR and CDR2 as FQNEAQ (reference sequence). CDR3 protein: CASSFKIPRLAGGTDTQYF. CDR3 coding DNA: TGTGCCAGCAGCTTCAAGATCCCGAGACTAGCGGGAGGCACAGATACGCAGTATTTT.

This chain connects TRBV5-1 to TRBJ2-3, with 11 bases lining up with TRBD2. V lost 4 bases and J lost 5; bases outside the gene matches: 3. Germline V CDR1 and CDR2: SGHRS, YFSETQ. The CDR3 has 14 amino acids. CDR3 bases: TGCGCCAGCAGCGTAACTAGCGGGAGAGATACGCAGTATTTT. It encodes CASSVTSGRDTQYF.